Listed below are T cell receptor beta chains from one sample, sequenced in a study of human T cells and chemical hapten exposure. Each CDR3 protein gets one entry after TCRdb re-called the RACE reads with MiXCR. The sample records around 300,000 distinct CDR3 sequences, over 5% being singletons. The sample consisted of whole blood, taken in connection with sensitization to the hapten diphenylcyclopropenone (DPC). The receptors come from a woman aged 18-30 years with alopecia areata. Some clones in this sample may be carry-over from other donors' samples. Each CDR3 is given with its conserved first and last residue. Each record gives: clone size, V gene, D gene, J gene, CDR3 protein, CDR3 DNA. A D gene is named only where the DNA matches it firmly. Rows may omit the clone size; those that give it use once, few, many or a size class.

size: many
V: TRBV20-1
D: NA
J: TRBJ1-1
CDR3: CSASRSGAFF
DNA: TGCAGTGCTAGTCGAAGTGGCGCTTTCTTT

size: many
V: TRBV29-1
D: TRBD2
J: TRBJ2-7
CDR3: CSVARASGRYEQYF
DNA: TGCAGCGTTGCCCGGGCTAGCGGGAGATACGAGCAGTACTTC

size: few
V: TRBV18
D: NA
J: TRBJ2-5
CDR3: CASSPHSDGETQYF
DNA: TGTGCCAGCTCACCTCATAGCGACGGGGAGACCCAGTACTTC

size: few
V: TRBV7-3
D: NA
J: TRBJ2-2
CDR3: CASSPGGADTGELFF
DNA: TGTGCCAGCAGCCCCGGTGGGGCAGACACCGGGGAGCTGTTTTTT

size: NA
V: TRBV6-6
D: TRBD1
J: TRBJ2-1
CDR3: CASHKPGQGSYNEQFF
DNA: TGTGCCTCGCATAAACCGGGACAGGGGTCCTACAATGAGCAGTTCTTC

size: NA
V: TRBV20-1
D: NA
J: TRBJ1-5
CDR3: CSARETERRPQHF
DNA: TGCAGTGCTAGAGAAACAGAACGTCGGCCCCAGCATTTT

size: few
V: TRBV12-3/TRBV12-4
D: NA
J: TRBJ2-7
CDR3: CASSAPQGREQYF
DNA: TGTGCCAGCAGTGCGCCCCAGGGTCGAGAGCAGTACTTC

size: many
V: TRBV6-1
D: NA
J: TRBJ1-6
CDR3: CASSEAGTGTNSPLHF
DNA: TGTGCCAGCAGTGAAGCCGGGACGGGAACCAATTCACCCCTCCACTTT

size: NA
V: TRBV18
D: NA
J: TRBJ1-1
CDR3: CASSPPRLGEAFF
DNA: TGTGCCAGCTCACCACCGCGTCTAGGTGAAGCTTTCTTT

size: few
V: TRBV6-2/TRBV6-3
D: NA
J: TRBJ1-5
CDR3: CATDQAGEGSNQPQHF
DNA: TGTGCCACCGACCAAGCGGGGGAGGGAAGCAATCAGCCCCAGCATTTT

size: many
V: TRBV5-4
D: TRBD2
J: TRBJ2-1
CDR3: CASAMGGSGGAKYEQFF
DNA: TGTGCCAGCGCCATGGGCGGTAGCGGGGGGGCTAAGTATGAGCAGTTCTTC

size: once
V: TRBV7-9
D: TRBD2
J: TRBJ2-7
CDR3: CASRSGASGAAYEQYF
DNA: TGTGCCAGCAGGTCAGGTGCTAGCGGGGCTGCCTACGAGCAGTACTTC

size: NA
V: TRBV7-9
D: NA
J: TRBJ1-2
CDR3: CASSLGSKRFNYGYTF
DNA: TGTGCCAGCAGCTTAGGGAGCAAGAGATTCAACTATGGCTACACCTTC

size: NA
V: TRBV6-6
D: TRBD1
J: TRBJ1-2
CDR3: CASRDSRNYGYTF
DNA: TGTGCCTCTAGGGACAGTAGAAACTATGGCTACACCTTC

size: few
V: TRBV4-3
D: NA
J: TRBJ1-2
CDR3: CASSHIGNYGYTF
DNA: TGCGCCAGCAGCCACATAGGAAACTATGGCTACACCTTC

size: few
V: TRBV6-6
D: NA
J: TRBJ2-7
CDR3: CASSYEGGPYEQYF
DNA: TGTGCCAGCAGTTATGAGGGGGGACCCTACGAGCAGTACTTC

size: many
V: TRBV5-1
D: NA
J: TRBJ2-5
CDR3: CASSSRGAEETQYF
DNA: TGCGCCAGCAGCTCCCGGGGGGCCGAAGAGACCCAGTACTTC

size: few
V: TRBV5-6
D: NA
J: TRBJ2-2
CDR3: CASSLSRPNTGELFF
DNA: TGTGCCAGCAGCTTGAGCAGGCCGAACACCGGGGAGCTGTTTTTT

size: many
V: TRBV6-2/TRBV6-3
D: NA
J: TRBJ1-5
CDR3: CASSFEVNQPQHF
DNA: TGTGCCAGCAGTTTCGAAGTAAATCAGCCCCAGCATTTT

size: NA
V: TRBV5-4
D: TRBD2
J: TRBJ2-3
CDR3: CASSTRGLAGGYTDTQYF
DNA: TGTGCCAGCAGCACTCGCGGGCTAGCGGGGGGGTACACAGATACGCAGTATTTT

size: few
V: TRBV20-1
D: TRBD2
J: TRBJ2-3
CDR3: CSAGPGLAGPTDTQYF
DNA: TGCAGTGCTGGACCGGGACTAGCGGGACCCACAGATACGCAGTATTTT

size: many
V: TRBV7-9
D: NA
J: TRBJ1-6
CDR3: CASSSQGLDDSPLHF
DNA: TGTGCCAGCAGCTCGCAGGGGCTGGACGATTCACCCCTCCACTTT

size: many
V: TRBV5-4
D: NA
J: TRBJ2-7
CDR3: CASSLPAGYEQYF
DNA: TGTGCCAGCAGCTTGCCCGCCGGCTACGAGCAGTACTTC

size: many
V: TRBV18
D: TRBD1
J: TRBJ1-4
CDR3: CASSPLTGTATNEKLFF
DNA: TGTGCCAGCTCACCCCTGACAGGGACCGCAACTAATGAAAAACTGTTTTTT

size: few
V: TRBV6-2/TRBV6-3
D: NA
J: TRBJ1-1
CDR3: CASSSPPGRGLLNTEAFF
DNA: TGTGCCAGCAGTTCCCCTCCGGGGAGGGGCCTTCTGAACACTGAAGCTTTCTTT

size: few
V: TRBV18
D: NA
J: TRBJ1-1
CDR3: CASSPPTTTTEAFF
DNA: TGTGCCAGCTCACCACCGACGACGACCACTGAAGCTTTCTTT